Sequencing of this TCR beta chain was carried out in a study of CD8 T cells in ankylosing spondylitis. Overall study results and limits: Seemingly characteristic of ankylosing spondylitis blood was a TCR beta motif consisting of roughly 8 highly homologous variants. Peripheral blood samples showed relatively rare disease-linked clones, and these clones were CD8+. According to the report, clones linked to the disease were significantly enriched in matched synovial fluid samples taken from ankylosing spondylitis patients.

Germline values: CDR1 SQVTM, CDR2 ANQGSEA. Trimming shortened V by 6 bases and J by 2 bases, and 14 bases separated the two germline ends. The CDR3 is made up of 14 amino acids. TCRdb re-analysed the 5' RACE reads in MiXCR, keeping a single row per CDR3 protein. The top ten hold around an eighth of the sample, which has about 110,000 distinct CDR3 sequences, less than 25% seen once. Comment on this clonotype: The antigen is not known.

The receptor was derived from a male donor with ankylosing spondylitis. This chain links TRBV29-1 with TRBJ1-3; a weak D match, TRBD1 (5 bases). The specimen was synovial fluid, either unsorted or a sorted T cell fraction (not recorded which). The CDR3 sequence is CSVDQTGAGNTIYF. The CDR3 coding sequence is TGCAGCGTCGACCAAACAGGAGCTGGAAACACCATATATTTT.